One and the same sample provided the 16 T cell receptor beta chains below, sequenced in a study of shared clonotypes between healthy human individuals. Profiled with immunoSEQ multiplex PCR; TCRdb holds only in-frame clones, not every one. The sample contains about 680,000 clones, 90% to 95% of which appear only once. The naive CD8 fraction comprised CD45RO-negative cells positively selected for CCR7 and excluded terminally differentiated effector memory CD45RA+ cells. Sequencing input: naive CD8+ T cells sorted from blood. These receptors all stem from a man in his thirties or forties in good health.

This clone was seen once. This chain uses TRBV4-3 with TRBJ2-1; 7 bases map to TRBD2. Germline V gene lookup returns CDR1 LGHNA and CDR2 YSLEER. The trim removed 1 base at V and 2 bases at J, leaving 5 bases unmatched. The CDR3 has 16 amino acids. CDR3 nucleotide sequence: TGCGCCAGCAGCCAAGTTCGCGGGAGTGCCTACAATGAGCAGTTCTTC. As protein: CASSQVRGSAYNEQFF.

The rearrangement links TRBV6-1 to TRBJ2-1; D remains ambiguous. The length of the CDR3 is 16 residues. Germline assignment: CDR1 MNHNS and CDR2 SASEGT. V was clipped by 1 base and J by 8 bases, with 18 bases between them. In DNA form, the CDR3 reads TGTGCCAGCAGTGAAGAGGTTCTAAGCCCTAGGGATGAGCAGTTCTTC. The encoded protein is CASSEEVLSPRDEQFF.

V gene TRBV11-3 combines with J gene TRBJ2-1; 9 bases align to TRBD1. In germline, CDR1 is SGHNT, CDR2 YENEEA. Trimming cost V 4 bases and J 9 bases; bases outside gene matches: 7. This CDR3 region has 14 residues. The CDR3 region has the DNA TGTGCCAGCAGCTCCCGGGACAGGGTCGGTGAGCAGTTCTTC. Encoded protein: CASSSRDRVGEQFF.

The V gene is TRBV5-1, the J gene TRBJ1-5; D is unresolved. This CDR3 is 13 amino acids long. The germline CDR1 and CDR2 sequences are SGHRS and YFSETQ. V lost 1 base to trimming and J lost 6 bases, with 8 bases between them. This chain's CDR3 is CASSLNLGQPQHF. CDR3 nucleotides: TGCGCCAGCAGCTTGAACCTGGGTCAGCCCCAGCATTTT. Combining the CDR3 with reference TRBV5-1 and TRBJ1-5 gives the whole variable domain KAGVTQTPRYLIKTRGQQVTLSCSPISGHRSVSWYQQTPGQGLQFLFEYFSETQRNKGNFPGRFSGRQFSNSRSEMNVSTLELGDSALYLCASSLNLGQPQHFGDGTRLSIL.

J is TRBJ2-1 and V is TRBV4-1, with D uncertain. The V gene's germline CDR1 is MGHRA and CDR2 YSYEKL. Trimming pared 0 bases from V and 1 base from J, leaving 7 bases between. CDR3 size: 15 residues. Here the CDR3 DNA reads TGCGCCAGCAGCCAAGATAACCCGTCCTACAATGAGCAGTTCTTC. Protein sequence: CASSQDNPSYNEQFF.

CDR3 sequence (DNA): TGTGCCAGCACCGATGGGTACGAGCAGTACTTC. This encodes CASTDGYEQYF. The chain employs TRBV6-6 and TRBJ2-7, with D hard to call. The germline V gene has CDR1 MNHNY and CDR2 SVGAGI (reference sequence). This CDR3 has 11 residues. The germline V and J ends were trimmed by 7 bases and 4 bases, with 8 bases remaining between them.

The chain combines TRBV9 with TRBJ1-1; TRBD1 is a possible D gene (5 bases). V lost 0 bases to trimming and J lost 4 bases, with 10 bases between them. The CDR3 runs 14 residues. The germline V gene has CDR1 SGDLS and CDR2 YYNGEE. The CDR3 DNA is TGTGCCAGCAGCGTAGCGGGGGGGGGCACTGAAGCTTTCTTT. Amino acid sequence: CASSVAGGGTEAFF.

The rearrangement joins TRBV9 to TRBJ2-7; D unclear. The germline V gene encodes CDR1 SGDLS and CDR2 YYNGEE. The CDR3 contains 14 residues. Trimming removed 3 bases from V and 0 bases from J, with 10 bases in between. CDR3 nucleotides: TGTGCCAGCAGCGCTATAGAATTCTCCTACGAGCAGTACTTC. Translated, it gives CASSAIEFSYEQYF. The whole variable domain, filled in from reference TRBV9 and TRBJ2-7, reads DSGVTQTPKHLITATGQRVTLRCSPRSGDLSVYWYQQSLDQGLQFLIQYYNGEERAKGNILERFSAQQFPDLHSELNLSSLELGDSALYFCASSAIEFSYEQYFGPGTRLTVT.

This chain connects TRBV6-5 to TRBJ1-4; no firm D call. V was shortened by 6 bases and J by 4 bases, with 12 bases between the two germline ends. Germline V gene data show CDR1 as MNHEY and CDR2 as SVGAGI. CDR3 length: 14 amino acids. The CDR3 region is CASSPLGINEKLFF. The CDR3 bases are TGTGCCAGCAGCCCTTTGGGGATTAATGAAAAACTGTTTTTT.

The CDR3 bases are TGTGCCAGCAGCTCTACAGGGGGCGATGAAAAACTGTTTTTT. Translating it yields CASSSTGGDEKLFF. The chain couples TRBV7-3 to TRBJ1-4, with 9 bases matching TRBD1. Per germline, CDR1 SGHTA and CDR2 FQGTGA. With 4 bases clipped from V and 6 bases from J, the junction kept 3 bases outside the gene matches. The CDR3 loop spans 14 amino acids.

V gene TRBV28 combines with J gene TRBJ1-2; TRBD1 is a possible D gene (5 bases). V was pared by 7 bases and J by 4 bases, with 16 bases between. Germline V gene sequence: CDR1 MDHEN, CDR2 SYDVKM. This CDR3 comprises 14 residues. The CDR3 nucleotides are TGTGCCAGCACCTCTCGGGGCGATCCCTATGGCTACACCTTC. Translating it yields CASTSRGDPYGYTF.

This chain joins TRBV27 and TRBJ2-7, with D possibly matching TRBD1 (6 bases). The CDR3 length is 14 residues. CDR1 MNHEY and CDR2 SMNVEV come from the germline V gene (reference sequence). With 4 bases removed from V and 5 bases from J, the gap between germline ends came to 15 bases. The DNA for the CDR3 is TGTGCCAGCAGTTCGGGACACCACGTGGACGAGCAGTACTTC. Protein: CASSSGHHVDEQYF.

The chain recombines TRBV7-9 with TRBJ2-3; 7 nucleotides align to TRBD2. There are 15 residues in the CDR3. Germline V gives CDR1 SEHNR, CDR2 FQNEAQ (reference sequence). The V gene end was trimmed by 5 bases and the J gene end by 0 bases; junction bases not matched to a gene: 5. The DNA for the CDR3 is TGTGCCAGCAGCGGAGGACTAGTGAGCACAGATACGCAGTATTTT. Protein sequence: CASSGGLVSTDTQYF. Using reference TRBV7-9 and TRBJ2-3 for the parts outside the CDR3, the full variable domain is DTGVSQNPRHKITKRGQNVTFRCDPISEHNRLYWYRQTLGQGPEFLTYFQNEAQLEKSRLLSDRFSAERPKGSFSTLEIQRTEQGDSAMYLCASSGGLVSTDTQYFGPGTRLTVL.

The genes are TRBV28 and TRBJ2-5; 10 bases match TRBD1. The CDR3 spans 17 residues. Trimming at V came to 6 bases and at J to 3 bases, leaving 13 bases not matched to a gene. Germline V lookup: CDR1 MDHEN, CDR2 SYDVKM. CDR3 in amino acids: CASSYPLRDRGKETQYF. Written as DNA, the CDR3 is TGTGCCAGCAGCTACCCCCTCCGGGACAGGGGAAAAGAGACCCAGTACTTC.

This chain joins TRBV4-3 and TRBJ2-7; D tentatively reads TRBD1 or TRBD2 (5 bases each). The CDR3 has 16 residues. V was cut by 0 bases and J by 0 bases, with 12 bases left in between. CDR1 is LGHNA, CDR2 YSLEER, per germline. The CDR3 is CASSQDRRGGSYEQYF. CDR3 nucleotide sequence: TGCGCCAGCAGCCAAGATCGACGGGGCGGCTCCTACGAGCAGTACTTC.

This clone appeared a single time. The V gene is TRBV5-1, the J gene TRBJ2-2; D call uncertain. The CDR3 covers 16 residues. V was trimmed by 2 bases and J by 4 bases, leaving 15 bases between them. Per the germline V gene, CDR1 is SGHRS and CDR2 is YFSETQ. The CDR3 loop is CASSFISVALTGELFF. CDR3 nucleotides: TGCGCCAGCAGCTTTATCTCAGTGGCGCTCACCGGGGAGCTGTTTTTT.